One and the same sample provided the 32 T cell receptor beta chains below, sequenced in a study of T cell changes during pregnancy in multiple sclerosis. The method was immunoSEQ multiplex PCR; TCRdb's version includes in-frame clones alone and lacks a portion of them. The sample lists more than 20,000 clones; about 91% were seen once. The specimen was CD4+ T cells from peripheral blood mononuclear cells, collected in the third trimester of pregnancy. The receptor set was obtained from a female donor with multiple sclerosis, enrolled in a pregnancy study.

V and J are TRBV7-3 and TRBJ1-1; TRBD1 is a possible D gene (5 bases). This CDR3 contains 13 residues. Trimming left V 2 bases short and J 2 bases short, with 6 bases between. Germline V CDR1 and CDR2: SGHTA, FQGTGA. The CDR3 DNA follows: TGTGCCAGCAGCTTAGGACACAACACTGAAGCTTTCTTT. Translating gives CASSLGHNTEAFF.

CDR3 sequence reads: CASTRTGSSYEQYF. In DNA, the CDR3 is TGCGCCAGCACTCGGACAGGGAGCTCCTACGAGCAGTACTTC. The V and J genes are TRBV5-1 and TRBJ2-7; 8 nucleotides agree with TRBD1. The length of the CDR3 is 14 residues. Germline V gives CDR1 SGHRS, CDR2 YFSETQ. Trimming took 6 bases from V and 0 from J; bases not matched to a gene: 5.

The chain recombines TRBV30 with TRBJ2-7, with TRBD2 as a possible D gene (6 bases). Germline CDR1 is GTSNPN and CDR2 is SVGIG (reference sequence). The germline V and J ends were trimmed by 4 bases and 0 bases, with 16 bases remaining between them. CDR3 length: 15 amino acids. The CDR3 DNA reads TGTGCCTGGACGCGGGGAGAGTATATCTCCTACGAGCAGTACTTC. Translating it yields CAWTRGEYISYEQYF.

V and J are TRBV9 and TRBJ1-4, with TRBD1 matching over 8 bases. Germline V gives CDR1 SGDLS, CDR2 YYNGEE. V dropped 3 bases and J dropped 4; count of bases not matched to a gene: 5. The length of the CDR3 is 15 residues. CDR3 region: CASSAMTGDNEKLFF. CDR3 coding DNA: TGTGCCAGCAGCGCGATGACAGGGGATAATGAAAAACTGTTTTTT.

This chain connects TRBV6-1 to TRBJ2-7; D not resolved. Trimming took off 2 bases at V and 6 bases at J, with 8 bases between the two ends. The CDR3 loop spans 12 amino acids. Germline CDR1 is MNHNS and CDR2 is SASEGT. The CDR3 loop reads CASSEPGLEQYF. The CDR3 region has the DNA TGTGCCAGCAGTGAACCAGGTCTCGAGCAGTACTTC.

V is TRBV28 and J is TRBJ2-7; 7 bases fit TRBD1. Germline CDR1 and CDR2: MDHEN and SYDVKM. This CDR3 comprises 15 residues. The ends lost 6 bases at V and 1 base at J; junction bases unmatched: 9. CDR3 nucleotide sequence: TGTGCCAGCAGCACTACCGGGACAGCATCCTACGAGCAGTACTTC. Protein sequence: CASSTTGTASYEQYF.

This clone appeared once. V and J are TRBV6-1 and TRBJ2-7, with 7 bases fitting TRBD2. From germline, CDR1 is MNHNS and CDR2 SASEGT. The V gene end was trimmed by 7 bases and the J gene end by 9 bases; junction bases not matched to a gene: 18. CDR3 length: 15 residues. The CDR3 bases are TGTGCCAGCAATAGTATGGAGCGGGGCCTTGGGTGGCAGTACTTC. Residues: CASNSMERGLGWQYF.

This chain connects TRBV2 to TRBJ1-2; tentative D call: TRBD1 (5 bases). Germline V CDR1 and CDR2: SNHLY, FYNNEI. There are 11 residues in the CDR3. V shed 6 bases and J shed 8 bases, with 10 bases lying between them. For the CDR3, the DNA is TGTGCCAGCAGACGGGGGTACGGCTACACCTTC. Protein sequence: CASRRGYGYTF. Full variable domain (rest looked up from reference TRBV2 and TRBJ1-2): EPEVTQTPSHQVTQMGQEVILRCVPISNHLYFYWYRQILGQKVEFLVSFYNNEISEKSEIFDDQFSVERPDGSNFTLKIRSTKLEDSAMYFCASRRGYGYTFGSGTRLTVV.

The chain carries TRBV30 and TRBJ2-2; D is possibly TRBD1 (5 bases). CDR1 is GTSNPN, CDR2 SVGIG, per germline (reference sequence). The CDR3 has 13 residues. V shed 4 bases and J shed 3 bases, with 9 bases lying between them. CDR3 loop: CAWKQVDTGELFF. The CDR3 DNA is TGTGCCTGGAAACAGGTAGACACCGGGGAGCTGTTTTTT.

The chain recombines TRBV7-2 with TRBJ2-2, with TRBD2 as a possible D gene (5 bases). From germline, CDR1 is SGHTA and CDR2 FQGNSA. Trimming removed 1 base from V and 5 bases from J, with 11 bases in between. The CDR3 is 15 residues long. This CDR3 is CASSLGPAETGELFF. In DNA, the CDR3 is TGTGCCAGCAGCTTAGGGCCAGCGGAGACCGGGGAGCTGTTTTTT.

This chain connects TRBV2 to TRBJ1-2; weak D call: TRBD1 (6 bases). Trimming took 7 bases from V and 4 from J, leaving 13 bases between them. This CDR3 has 13 amino acids. Germline CDR1 is SNHLY and CDR2 is FYNNEI. CDR3 nucleotide sequence: TGTGCCAGCAAATTTACAGGGTCCTATGGCTACACCTTC. It is translated as CASKFTGSYGYTF.

The chain combines TRBV5-1 with TRBJ1-2; D gene unclear. Germline V gene lookup returns CDR1 SGHRS and CDR2 YFSETQ. This CDR3 is 15 amino acids long. Between the trimmed V and J ends, which lost 0 bases and 3 bases, there was a span of 12 bases. The CDR3 here is CASSLEAAGDYGYTF. Written as DNA, the CDR3 is TGCGCCAGCAGCTTGGAAGCGGCGGGTGACTATGGCTACACCTTC. Full variable domain (missing parts from reference TRBV5-1 and TRBJ1-2): KAGVTQTPRYLIKTRGQQVTLSCSPISGHRSVSWYQQTPGQGLQFLFEYFSETQRNKGNFPGRFSGRQFSNSRSEMNVSTLELGDSALYLCASSLEAAGDYGYTFGSGTRLTVV.

This chain connects TRBV11-2 to TRBJ2-5; D is undetermined. Germline CDR1 is SGHAT and CDR2 is FQNNGV. The CDR3 length is 15 residues. Trimming removed 0 bases at V and 0 bases at J, with 8 bases between. CDR3 loop: CASSLERIYQETQYF. The DNA for the CDR3 is TGTGCCAGCAGCTTAGAGCGTATCTACCAAGAGACCCAGTACTTC.

This rearrangement joins TRBV5-8 to TRBJ1-5; D possibly corresponds to TRBD1 (5 bases). V lost 6 bases, J lost 5 bases, and 27 bases lay in between. This CDR3 spans 18 amino acids. Germline CDR1 SGHTS, CDR2 YDEGEE. The CDR3 DNA sequence: TGTGCCAGCAACTTTTATACGGGACGGGAGTTTGGGGATCAGCCCCAGCATTTT. As protein: CASNFYTGREFGDQPQHF.

The rearrangement joins TRBV4-1 to TRBJ1-4; D might be TRBD1 (5 bases). V shed 4 bases and J shed 11 bases, with 17 bases lying between them. The germline CDR1 and CDR2 sequences are MGHRA and YSYEKL. This CDR3 has 14 amino acids. CDR3 region: CASSRPIGGAKLFF. CDR3 nucleotide sequence: TGCGCCAGCAGCCGACCAATCGGCGGGGCCAAACTGTTTTTT.

V and J are TRBV2 and TRBJ1-1, with 11 nucleotides matching TRBD1. The ends lost 6 bases at V and 1 base at J; junction bases unmatched: 7. The germline V gene has CDR1 SNHLY and CDR2 FYNNEI. This CDR3 spans 16 amino acids. The DNA of the CDR3 is TGTGCCAGCAGACCCGGGACAGGGGGTGGGAACACTGAAGCTTTCTTT. Residues: CASRPGTGGGNTEAFF. The full variable domain, with the rest looked up from reference TRBV2 and TRBJ1-1, is EPEVTQTPSHQVTQMGQEVILRCVPISNHLYFYWYRQILGQKVEFLVSFYNNEISEKSEIFDDQFSVERPDGSNFTLKIRSTKLEDSAMYFCASRPGTGGGNTEAFFGQGTRLTVV.

This chain links TRBV10-3 with TRBJ2-7; 9 positions match TRBD2. V lost 8 bases and J lost 1; bases outside the gene matches: 6. Germline V CDR1 and CDR2: ENHRY, SYGVKD. The CDR3 is 14 amino acids. CDR3 in amino acids: CAIGPSGASYEQYF. In nucleotides, the CDR3 is TGTGCCATCGGCCCTAGCGGGGCTTCCTACGAGCAGTACTTC.

The rearrangement joins TRBV5-1 to TRBJ2-7, with TRBD1 matching 7 bases. Germline V gene sequence: CDR1 SGHRS, CDR2 YFSETQ. CDR3 length equals 15 residues. Germline trimming cut 2 bases from V and 2 bases from J; bases unmatched to any gene: 7. CDR3 loop: CASSFGTVPAYEQYF. The CDR3 DNA is TGCGCCAGCAGCTTTGGGACAGTCCCCGCCTACGAGCAGTACTTC.

V usage is TRBV7-2 and J usage is TRBJ1-2, with D tentatively TRBD1 (5 bases). CDR3 length: 14 amino acids. The V gene lost 0 bases and the J gene lost 8 bases, with 13 bases spanning the gap. CDR1 and CDR2 (germline): SGHTA, FQGNSA. CDR3 bases: TGTGCCAGCAGCTTAGCGTCCAGGGAGGACGGCTACACCTTC. Translation gives CASSLASREDGYTF. Variable domain in full (rest from reference TRBV7-2 and TRBJ1-2): GAGVSQSPSNKVTEKGKDVELRCDPISGHTALYWYRQSLGQGLEFLIYFQGNSAPDKSGLPSDRFSAERTGGSVSTLTIQRTQQEDSAVYLCASSLASREDGYTFGSGTRLTVV.

This sequence joins TRBV5-5 and TRBJ2-7; D not certain. Deletions cut 4 bases from V and 0 bases from J, with 14 bases between. CDR3 length: 15 residues. Germline loops: CDR1 SGHKS, CDR2 YYEKEE (reference sequence). The CDR3: CASSVLVVASYEQYF. The CDR3 nucleotides are TGTGCCAGCAGCGTTCTCGTTGTGGCCTCCTACGAGCAGTACTTC. The full variable domain, rest sourced from reference TRBV5-5 and TRBJ2-7, is DAGVTQSPTHLIKTRGQQVTLRCSPISGHKSVSWYQQVLGQGPQFIFQYYEKEERGRGNFPDRFSARQFPNYSSELNVNALLLGDSALYLCASSVLVVASYEQYFGPGTRLTVT.

This chain joins TRBV5-1 and TRBJ2-3; no firm D call. The CDR3 covers 14 residues. V was cut by 6 bases and J by 0 bases, with 11 bases left in between. Germline lookup yields CDR1 SGHRS and CDR2 YFSETQ. The CDR3 here is CASKVADSTDTQYF. The CDR3 DNA is TGCGCCAGCAAGGTAGCCGATAGCACAGATACGCAGTATTTT.

This chain uses TRBV27 with TRBJ2-1, with 8 bases that match TRBD2. V shed 6 bases and J 2 bases; nucleotides not matched to a gene: 12. The germline CDR1 and CDR2 sequences are MNHEY and SMNVEV (reference sequence). This CDR3 contains 17 residues. CDR3 DNA: TGTGCCAGCAGAGTCCGAGCGGGGGTAGGGACCTACAATGAGCAGTTCTTC. This encodes CASRVRAGVGTYNEQFF.

The rearrangement links TRBV9 to TRBJ1-5, with D uncertain. This CDR3 is 13 amino acids long. The germline gives CDR1 SGDLS, CDR2 YYNGEE. Trimming removed 3 bases from V and 4 bases from J, with 8 bases in between. CDR3 region: CASSGSGNQPQHF. DNA of the CDR3: TGTGCCAGCAGCGGATCGGGGAATCAGCCCCAGCATTTT.

The rearrangement joins TRBV19 to TRBJ2-7, with D maybe TRBD2 (6 bases). Per germline, CDR1 LNHDA and CDR2 SQIVND (reference sequence). The V end was cut by 8 bases, the J end by 3 bases, with 17 bases between. The CDR3 totals 14 residues. CDR3 protein: CASSGGSAIYEQYF. In DNA form, the CDR3 reads TGTGCCAGTTCAGGAGGGAGTGCTATCTACGAGCAGTACTTC.

The chain combines TRBV27 with TRBJ1-5; D is possibly TRBD1 (5 bases). The germline CDR1 and CDR2 sequences are MNHEY and SMNVEV (reference sequence). Trimming stripped 8 bases from V and 1 base from J, with 12 bases between. The CDR3 has 14 amino acids. The CDR3 spells CASSLRGSNQPQHF. The CDR3 DNA sequence: TGTGCCAGCTCCCTCCGGGGGAGCAATCAGCCCCAGCATTTT.

This sequence joins TRBV11-2 and TRBJ2-7; tentatively, D is TRBD2 (5 bases). Germline-derived CDR1 and CDR2 are SGHAT and FQNNGV. The V gene lost 1 base and the J gene lost 0 bases, with 10 bases spanning the gap. The CDR3 extends over 15 amino acids. For the CDR3, the DNA is TGTGCCAGCAGCTTAGGCGGGTCTTTCTCCTACGAGCAGTACTTC. It yields the protein CASSLGGSFSYEQYF.

This clone has just a few counts. Other DNA sequences from this sample encode an identical CDR3 as well. The V gene is TRBV4-1, the J gene TRBJ2-1; 11 positions match TRBD2. Germline assignment: CDR1 MGHRA and CDR2 YSYEKL. The CDR3 length is 16 residues. V dropped 0 bases and J dropped 8; count of bases not matched to a gene: 6. The CDR3 loop reads CASSQEPGTSGDEQFF. The CDR3 DNA reads TGCGCCAGCAGCCAAGAGCCCGGGACTAGCGGCGATGAGCAGTTCTTC.

This chain uses TRBV27 with TRBJ1-1; possibly TRBD1 for D (6 bases). Germline CDR1 reads MNHEY; CDR2 reads SMNVEV (reference sequence). This CDR3 comprises 15 residues. V was clipped by 9 bases and J by 2 bases, with 19 bases between them. The CDR3 is CARGAERTGNTEAFF. CDR3 nucleotide sequence: TGTGCCAGGGGGGCGGAGAGGACGGGAAACACTGAAGCTTTCTTT.

The V gene is TRBV5-1, the J gene TRBJ2-3, with D tentatively TRBD2 (5 bases). CDR1 and CDR2 (germline): SGHRS, YFSETQ. The CDR3 is made up of 15 amino acids. V lost 3 bases, J lost 0 bases, and 11 bases lay in between. DNA for the CDR3: TGCGCCAGCAGCTCCGGACTCATTAGCACAGATACGCAGTATTTT. Protein product: CASSSGLISTDTQYF. The full variable domain, rest sourced from reference TRBV5-1 and TRBJ2-3, is KAGVTQTPRYLIKTRGQQVTLSCSPISGHRSVSWYQQTPGQGLQFLFEYFSETQRNKGNFPGRFSGRQFSNSRSEMNVSTLELGDSALYLCASSSGLISTDTQYFGPGTRLTVL.

J is TRBJ1-2 and V is TRBV5-8; D may be TRBD1 (5 bases). The CDR3 contains 13 residues. Deletions cut 4 bases from V and 2 bases from J, with 9 bases between. Per the germline V gene, CDR1 is SGHTS and CDR2 is YDEGEE. CDR3 protein: CASSLRQNYGYTF. CDR3 nucleotide sequence: TGTGCCAGCAGCCTTCGACAGAACTATGGCTACACCTTC.

This chain uses TRBV19 with TRBJ2-7, with TRBD1 matching 8 bases. The J segment lost 4 bases and the V segment lost 3 bases, leaving 20 bases of the junction unmatched. CDR1 is LNHDA and CDR2 is SQIVND in the germline V gene (reference sequence). The CDR3 loop spans 19 amino acids. The DNA of the CDR3 is TGTGCCAGTAGTATGAGGGGCGTGTCGGTCGCGCAGGGGGCTTACGAGCAGTACTTC. Translating gives CASSMRGVSVAQGAYEQYF. Full variable domain (outside the CDR3, taken from reference TRBV19 and TRBJ2-7): DGGITQSPKYLFRKEGQNVTLSCEQNLNHDAMYWYRQDPGQGLRLIYYSQIVNDFQKGDIAEGYSVSREKKESFPLTVTSAQKNPTAFYLCASSMRGVSVAQGAYEQYFGPGTRLTVT.

The rearrangement uses TRBV5-3 and TRBJ2-3; 13 positions agree with TRBD2. TRBV5-3 belongs to the ORF category, with a function that is uncertain. The CDR3 is 19 residues long. V shed 1 base, J shed 2 bases, and the junction held 10 bases outside the gene matches. The CDR3 coding sequence is TGTGCCAGAAGCTTGCCCACTAGCGGGGGGGCCGCGCCCACAGATACGCAGTATTTT. Translated: CARSLPTSGGAAPTDTQYF.